The 15 T cell receptor beta chains below all came from one sample that was sequenced in a study of T cell changes during pregnancy in multiple sclerosis. Assay used: immunoSEQ multiplex PCR; TCRdb lists only in-frame clones, some missing. The repertoire holds fewer than 50,000 clones, 94% seen once, with roughly 5% in the top ten. The sample in question was CD8+ T cells from peripheral blood mononuclear cells, obtained before pregnancy. These receptors were collected from a female donor with multiple sclerosis, enrolled in a pregnancy study.

The gene calls are TRBV27 and TRBJ1-5, with D possibly matching TRBD1 (5 bases). Germline CDR1 reads MNHEY; CDR2 reads SMNVEV (reference sequence). The CDR3 is 13 amino acids. The V gene lost 5 bases and the J gene lost 8 bases, with 13 bases spanning the gap. CDR3 nucleotide sequence: TGTGCCAGCAGTGTGACAGCCCCGGAGCCCCAGCATTTT. It codes for CASSVTAPEPQHF.

The J gene is TRBJ2-1, the V gene TRBV19; D not certain. The CDR3 sequence is 16 residues long. Germline V CDR1 and CDR2: LNHDA, SQIVND (reference sequence). V gave up 3 bases and J gave up 1 base, with 13 bases separating them. Written as DNA, the CDR3 is TGTGCCAGTAGTATGGCTGGAGTTCCTTCCTACAATGAGCAGTTCTTC. It codes for CASSMAGVPSYNEQFF.

In its sample, this clone was seen once. J is TRBJ2-5 and V is TRBV28; 12 bases line up with TRBD2. The germline gives CDR1 MDHEN, CDR2 SYDVKM. The CDR3 length is 18 residues. V shed 3 bases, J shed 5 bases, and the junction held 13 bases outside the gene matches. The DNA for the CDR3 is TGTGCCAGCAGTTTCAAGACATCTAGCGGGAGGGCCTGGGAGACCCAGTACTTC. As protein: CASSFKTSSGRAWETQYF.

The gene calls are TRBV10-2 and TRBJ2-3; D is uncertain. Germline V gene lookup returns CDR1 WSHSY and CDR2 SAAADI. The V end was cut by 4 bases, the J end by 0 bases, with 8 bases between. The CDR3 extends over 14 amino acids. The CDR3: CASSVFASTDTQYF. DNA for the CDR3: TGCGCCAGCAGTGTTTTCGCGAGCACAGATACGCAGTATTTT.

The chain uses TRBV5-1 and TRBJ2-7; TRBD2 is a possible D gene (5 bases). The CDR3 is made up of 12 amino acids. Germline V lookup: CDR1 SGHRS, CDR2 YFSETQ. Trimming left V 4 bases short and J 3 bases short, with 8 bases between. The CDR3, as DNA: TGCGCCAGCAGCCTGGACTTCTACGAGCAGTACTTC. It yields the protein CASSLDFYEQYF.

The chain combines TRBV2 with TRBJ1-4, with 7 nucleotides matching TRBD1. The CDR3 has 16 residues. Germline trimming cut 6 bases from V and 4 bases from J; bases unmatched to any gene: 11. Germline loops: CDR1 SNHLY, CDR2 FYNNEI. The CDR3 nucleotides read TGTGCCAGCAGACTTGACCGGGACAGACTTAATGAAAAACTGTTTTTT. Translating it yields CASRLDRDRLNEKLFF.

The gene calls are TRBV6-4 and TRBJ1-2; TRBD1 is a possible D gene (6 bases). Per germline, CDR1 MRHNA and CDR2 SNTAGT. V lost 6 bases, J lost 3 bases, and 23 bases lay in between. The CDR3 is 17 residues long. CDR3 sequence (DNA): TGTGCCAGCAGCCTACAGGGCGTGGGCGGTGGCTACTATGGCTACACCTTC. Amino acids: CASSLQGVGGGYYGYTF.

The V and J genes are TRBV25-1 and TRBJ2-1, with TRBD2 identical over 7 bases. This CDR3 spans 12 amino acids. Germline values: CDR1 MGHDK, CDR2 SYGVNS. V was pared by 6 bases and J by 11 bases, with 7 bases of the junction left unmatched. The CDR3 region is CASRRGGTKQFF. CDR3 nucleotides: TGTGCCAGCAGGAGGGGAGGGACTAAGCAGTTCTTC.

V usage is TRBV5-1 and J usage is TRBJ2-5; D uncertain. Germline CDR1 and CDR2: SGHRS and YFSETQ. CDR3 length: 13 residues. V lost 4 bases and J lost 7, with 14 bases in between. The CDR3 region has the DNA TGCGCCAGCAGCGATTCGGGTTCGGGGACCCAGTACTTC. Translation gives CASSDSGSGTQYF.

J is TRBJ1-2 and V is TRBV6-5; D is unclear. Germline assignment: CDR1 MNHEY and CDR2 SVGAGI. Trimming cost V 6 bases and J 0 bases, with 11 bases left between them. The CDR3 loop spans 14 amino acids. The CDR3 here is CASSLDGTNYGYTF. The CDR3 coding sequence is TGTGCCAGCAGCCTAGACGGAACTAACTATGGCTACACCTTC.

V gene TRBV5-4 combines with J gene TRBJ2-3; 8 nucleotides align to TRBD1. The V segment lost 4 bases and the J segment 4 bases; nucleotides outside the gene matches: 5. CDR1 and CDR2 (germline): SGHNT, YYREEE (reference sequence). The CDR3 is made up of 14 amino acids. The CDR3 spells CASSAGGPPDTQYF. CDR3 nucleotides: TGTGCCAGCAGCGCAGGGGGCCCCCCAGATACGCAGTATTTT.

The chain employs TRBV30 and TRBJ2-3; possibly TRBD2 for D (6 bases). Germline V CDR1 and CDR2: GTSNPN, SVGIG (reference sequence). The length of the CDR3 is 15 residues. Deletions cut 0 bases from V and 4 bases from J, with 14 bases between. The CDR3 loop reads CAWSVRSSDADTQYF. The CDR3 DNA sequence: TGTGCCTGGAGTGTACGGTCTAGCGATGCAGATACGCAGTATTTT.

The chain uses TRBV6-1 and TRBJ2-7; D unclear. V shed 5 bases and J shed 0 bases, with 8 bases lying between them. The CDR3 length is 13 residues. The germline CDR1 and CDR2 sequences are MNHNS and SASEGT. CDR3 sequence reads: CASSPVNSYEQYF. The DNA of the CDR3 is TGTGCCAGCAGTCCGGTTAACTCCTACGAGCAGTACTTC.

The V and J genes are TRBV29-1 and TRBJ1-1; 7 nucleotides match TRBD1. J lost 3 bases, V lost 4 bases, and 5 bases had no gene match. The germline gives CDR1 SQVTM, CDR2 ANQGSEA. The CDR3 is 13 amino acids. The CDR3 DNA follows: TGCAGCGTTGTCCCAGGGGGGTACACTGAAGCTTTCTTT. Its protein is CSVVPGGYTEAFF.

In this sample, this clone turned up once. The rearrangement uses TRBV9 and TRBJ1-1, with 9 bases matching TRBD1. From germline, CDR1 is SGDLS and CDR2 YYNGEE. Trimming took 3 bases from V and 1 from J; bases not matched to a gene: 7. CDR3 size: 16 residues. The CDR3 is CASSELQGAENTEAFF. In DNA form, the CDR3 reads TGTGCCAGCAGCGAATTACAGGGGGCCGAGAACACTGAAGCTTTCTTT.